The next 16 T cell receptor beta chains were all read from a single sample in a study of OX40 agonist ivuxolimab in advanced cancers. Assay: immunoSEQ multiplex PCR; the TCRdb copy retains only in-frame clones and omits some. The table has roughly 30,000 clones, around 85% seen once; the top ten hold 38%. This material consisted of CD4+ or CD8+ T cells sorted from blood, taken in a trial of the OX40 agonist ivuxolimab. Source of these receptors: an adult with an advanced solid tumor such as melanoma, head and neck, liver or kidney cancer.

By share of the sample, this clone is medium-sized (0.01 to 0.1%). The rearrangement uses TRBV6-4 and TRBJ1-5, with D uncertain. Germline lookup yields CDR1 MRHNA and CDR2 SNTAGT. The CDR3 has 13 amino acids. Between the trimmed V and J ends, which lost 6 bases and 0 bases, there was a span of 6 bases. The CDR3 DNA reads as TGTGCCAGCAGCCAGGATAGCAATCAGCCCCAGCATTTT. Protein: CASSQDSNQPQHF.

The chain recombines TRBV6-1 with TRBJ2-7; 7 bases align to TRBD2. Germline V CDR1 and CDR2: MNHNS, SASEGT. J gave up 3 bases and V 4 bases, and 9 bases lay outside the gene matches. CDR3 length: 15 amino acids. Written as DNA, the CDR3 is TGTGCCAGCAGTGCCCGGGGAGGGGTAGTCTACGAGCAGTACTTC. Its translation is CASSARGGVVYEQYF.

J is TRBJ2-7 and V is TRBV14; D gene uncertain. V lost 1 base and J 4 bases, leaving 11 bases between the germline ends. Germline V gene sequence: CDR1 SGHDN, CDR2 FVKESK. This CDR3 spans 14 amino acids. The CDR3 loop reads CASSQGVFQYEQYF. In DNA form, the CDR3 reads TGTGCCAGCAGCCAAGGGGTGTTTCAATACGAGCAGTACTTC.

The chain has TRBV14 and TRBJ2-1; D is perhaps TRBD1 (7 bases). V was trimmed by 4 bases and J by 2 bases, leaving 12 bases between them. The CDR3 extends over 15 amino acids. Looked up from germline, CDR1 is SGHDN and CDR2 is FVKESK. The CDR3 coding sequence is TGTGCCAGCAGCCTATCAGGGGGGCCCTACAATGAGCAGTTCTTC. It specifies CASSLSGGPYNEQFF.

V and J are TRBV6-5 and TRBJ1-1; 7 positions match TRBD1. Per the germline V gene, CDR1 is MNHEY and CDR2 is SVGAGI. The J segment lost 0 bases and the V segment lost 5 bases, leaving 6 bases of the junction unmatched. This CDR3 is built from 15 residues. The DNA of the CDR3 is TGTGCCAGCAGTCTAACCGGGACAGTGAACACTGAAGCTTTCTTT. It yields the protein CASSLTGTVNTEAFF.

V and J are TRBV23-1 and TRBJ2-7; D possibly corresponds to TRBD2 (5 bases). TRBV23-1 is labeled an ORF, and its function is uncertain. V gave up 4 bases and J gave up 2 bases, with 18 bases separating them. The CDR3 spans 16 residues. The CDR3 loop reads CASSPLEGTEAYEQYF. In DNA, the CDR3 is TGCGCCAGCAGTCCTTTAGAGGGAACAGAGGCCTACGAGCAGTACTTC.

This clone was recorded a few times. The chain is built from TRBV5-1 and TRBJ2-7; TRBD1 agrees at 7 bases. The CDR3 is 19 amino acids. V was pared by 1 base and J by 3 bases, with 19 bases of the junction left unmatched. Germline assignment: CDR1 SGHRS and CDR2 YFSETQ. CDR3 nucleotide sequence: TGCGCCAGCAGCTTGATTCGGGCCTTCAACAGGGACAGCCGCTACGAGCAGTACTTC. Residues: CASSLIRAFNRDSRYEQYF. The variable domain in full, with the rest retrieved from reference TRBV5-1 and TRBJ2-7, is KAGVTQTPRYLIKTRGQQVTLSCSPISGHRSVSWYQQTPGQGLQFLFEYFSETQRNKGNFPGRFSGRQFSNSRSEMNVSTLELGDSALYLCASSLIRAFNRDSRYEQYFGPGTRLTVT.

The chain links TRBV13 to TRBJ2-2; D is unclear. V lost 5 bases and J lost 3, with 13 bases in between. Germline-derived CDR1 and CDR2 are PRHDT and FYEKMQ (reference sequence). This CDR3 is 15 amino acids long. CDR3 sequence reads: CASSGHFHHTGELFF. The CDR3 nucleotides are TGTGCCAGCAGCGGTCACTTCCACCACACCGGGGAGCTGTTTTTT.

The gene calls are TRBV6-1 and TRBJ1-5; D is unclear. In germline, CDR1 is MNHNS, CDR2 SASEGT. The germline V and J ends were trimmed by 0 bases and 11 bases, with 5 bases remaining between them. The CDR3 length is 11 residues. The CDR3 loop is CASSEAWAQHF. Written as DNA, the CDR3 is TGTGCCAGCAGTGAAGCATGGGCCCAGCATTTT.

The rearrangement joins TRBV15 to TRBJ2-1, with TRBD1 identical over 10 bases. Germline trimming cut 4 bases from V and 8 bases from J; bases unmatched to any gene: 5. Looked up from germline, CDR1 is LNHNV and CDR2 is YYDKDF (reference sequence). The CDR3 totals 14 residues. The CDR3 sequence: CATSTGTGDDEQFF. CDR3 bases: TGTGCCACCAGCACCGGGACAGGGGACGATGAGCAGTTCTTC. Based on the CDR3 plus reference TRBV15 and TRBJ2-1, the full variable domain is DAMVIQNPRYQVTQFGKPVTLSCSQTLNHNVMYWYQQKSSQAPKLLFHYYDKDFNNEADTPDNFQSRRPNTSFCFLDIRSPGLGDTAMYLCATSTGTGDDEQFFGPGTRLTVL.

The V and J genes are TRBV28 and TRBJ2-5; 11 nucleotides agree with TRBD1. Trimming took 6 bases from V and 5 from J; bases not matched to a gene: 8. Per germline, CDR1 MDHEN and CDR2 SYDVKM. The CDR3 is made up of 15 amino acids. In DNA form, the CDR3 reads TGTGCCAGCAGGCCGGGACAGGGGGACTGGGAGACCCAGTACTTC. Translation gives CASRPGQGDWETQYF.

The chain carries TRBV28 and TRBJ2-7, with 10 nucleotides matching TRBD1. CDR1 and CDR2 (germline): MDHEN, SYDVKM. Unmatched junction bases numbered 8, after V lost 6 bases and J lost 3 bases. The CDR3 loop spans 15 amino acids. CDR3 nucleotide sequence: TGTGCCAGCAGCCCCGGGACAGGGGTTGACTACGAGCAGTACTTC. Protein: CASSPGTGVDYEQYF.

The chain uses TRBV7-8 and TRBJ2-3; 8 nucleotides agree with TRBD2. In germline, CDR1 is SGHVS, CDR2 FQNEAQ. With V trimmed by 6 bases and J by 3 bases, 5 bases remained unmatched. The CDR3 contains 14 residues. In DNA, the CDR3 is TGTGCCAGCAGTAGGTCTAGCGGGACAGATACGCAGTATTTT. Translating it yields CASSRSSGTDTQYF.

The chain joins TRBV6-1 to TRBJ2-7; 8 bases align to TRBD2. The CDR3 consists of 15 residues. The germline V gene has CDR1 MNHNS and CDR2 SASEGT. The V segment lost 1 base and the J segment 1 base; nucleotides outside the gene matches: 3. This CDR3 reads CASSEGSGGSYEQYF. The CDR3 DNA reads TGTGCCAGCAGTGAAGGCTCGGGAGGGTCCTACGAGCAGTACTTC.

The rearrangement joins TRBV2 to TRBJ2-5; 8 positions match TRBD2. The CDR3 contains 11 residues. V was pared by 8 bases and J by 11 bases, with 7 bases of the junction left unmatched. Germline V gene lookup returns CDR1 SNHLY and CDR2 FYNNEI. The DNA for the CDR3 is TGTGCCAGCGATGCGGGAGGACAGCAGTACTTC. This sequence encodes CASDAGGQQYF.

Concerning this clone itself: One end of the junction fails to match germline, which may point to a read error. The chain has TRBV5-3 and TRBJ2-3; TRBD1 agrees at 7 bases. TRBV5-3 is recorded as an ORF, its role being uncertain. The CDR3 has 14 residues. The CDR3 region has the DNA TGTGCCAGCAGCTTCCAGGGGGACACAGATACGCAGTATTTT. It translates to CASSFQGDTDTQYF.